Following are 15 T cell receptor beta chains from one sample sequenced in a study of cytomegalovirus exposure and HLA in healthy donors. It was with 60 Vbeta and 13 Jbeta primers that the PCR ran. Produced via immunoSEQ multiplex PCR; TCRdb's table is partial and in-frame only. The repertoire holds approximately 170,000 clones, with 70% to 80% as singletons. Material for sequencing was PBMCs. The source of these receptors is a woman aged 45-65 years in good health and CMV-seronegative.

This chain links TRBV14 with TRBJ1-1; D is unclear. Germline values: CDR1 SGHDN, CDR2 FVKESK. Trimming cost V 5 bases and J 1 base, with 8 bases left between them. The CDR3 has 13 amino acids. CDR3 DNA: TGTGCCAGCAGCTCCCAGGAGAACACTGAAGCTTTCTTT. It encodes CASSSQENTEAFF.

V gene TRBV2 combines with J gene TRBJ1-2, with a weak D call TRBD1 (5 bases). V gave up 4 bases and J gave up 5 bases, with 14 bases separating them. Germline V CDR1 and CDR2: SNHLY, FYNNEI. The CDR3 has 14 residues. The CDR3 sequence: CASSGDSRAYGYTF. The DNA of the CDR3 is TGTGCCAGCAGTGGAGACAGTCGGGCGTATGGCTACACCTTC.

This chain links TRBV18 with TRBJ1-4; the D gene is possibly TRBD1 (5 bases). V lost 3 bases, J lost 1 base, and 6 bases lay in between. The CDR3 sequence is 14 residues long. Germline V gene sequence: CDR1 KGHSH, CDR2 LQKENI. The CDR3, as DNA: TGTGCCAGCTCACCGGGGGGAACTAATGAAAAACTGTTTTTT. This translates into CASSPGGTNEKLFF.

This chain uses TRBV2 with TRBJ2-7; possible D gene TRBD1, 6 bases. Germline CDR1 SNHLY, CDR2 FYNNEI. Trimming removed 7 bases at V and 3 bases at J, with 25 bases between. The CDR3 is made up of 17 amino acids. The CDR3 DNA reads TGTGCCAGCACTAACCTTGTCGGGACATGGGGAAGCTACGAGCAGTACTTC. It translates to CASTNLVGTWGSYEQYF.

The chain is built from TRBV28 and TRBJ1-5; D gene unclear. Germline CDR1 is MDHEN and CDR2 is SYDVKM. With 3 bases removed from V and 5 bases from J, the gap between germline ends came to 8 bases. The CDR3 has 13 amino acids. CDR3 in amino acids: CASSLSGYQPQHF. CDR3 nucleotide sequence: TGTGCCAGCAGTTTGTCGGGGTATCAGCCCCAGCATTTT.

The rearrangement joins TRBV7-2 to TRBJ1-2, with TRBD1 identical over 7 bases. Germline V gives CDR1 SGHTA, CDR2 FQGNSA. V trimming: 7 bases; J trimming: 4 bases; junction bases outside the gene matches: 12. This CDR3 comprises 15 residues. CDR3 sequence reads: CASNSPGQHPYGYTF. The CDR3 DNA follows: TGTGCCAGCAACTCACCGGGACAGCATCCCTATGGCTACACCTTC.

The gene calls are TRBV7-9 and TRBJ1-2; unclear D gene. The CDR3 is made up of 12 amino acids. The germline CDR1 and CDR2 sequences are SEHNR and FQNEAQ (reference sequence). The CDR3 DNA reads TGTTCCATTTCGACACCTAACTATGGCTACACCTTC. It yields the protein CSISTPNYGYTF.

V usage is TRBV5-6 and J usage is TRBJ1-4; maybe TRBD1 (6 bases). CDR3 length equals 14 residues. CDR1 is SGHDT, CDR2 YYEEEE, per germline. The V and J ends lost 4 bases and 5 bases respectively, with 12 bases between them. The CDR3 bases are TGTGCCAGCAGCACAGGGCTTCTAAATGAAAAACTGTTTTTT. This codes for CASSTGLLNEKLFF.

The chain carries TRBV7-8 and TRBJ1-1, with D unresolved. CDR3 length: 15 amino acids. Germline values: CDR1 SGHVS, CDR2 FQNEAQ. Trimming left V 5 bases short and J 5 bases short, with 18 bases between. DNA of the CDR3: TGTGCCAGCAGCCAAAGGGTGACCACGGGGACTGAAGCTTTCTTT. This gives the protein CASSQRVTTGTEAFF.

This chain links TRBV28 with TRBJ1-2, with a possible D match to TRBD1 (5 bases). V lost 7 bases to trimming and J lost 4 bases, with 13 bases between them. This CDR3 spans 13 amino acids. Germline V gives CDR1 MDHEN, CDR2 SYDVKM. The CDR3 nucleotides are TGTGCCAGCACCGTGGAGGGGCTCTATGGCTACACCTTC. As protein: CASTVEGLYGYTF.

Points on this clone: Mismatch with germline at one junction end may stem from a read error. The chain joins TRBV5-8 to TRBJ1-5, with D hard to call. CDR1 is SGHTS, CDR2 YDEGEE, per germline. There are 11 residues in the CDR3. CDR3: CASSLVQSQHF. CDR3 coding DNA: TGTGCCAGCAGCTTGGTTCAGTCCCAGCATTTT.

The chain recombines TRBV27 with TRBJ1-4; TRBD1 aligns across 9 bases. The CDR3 extends over 17 amino acids. With 0 bases clipped from V and 8 bases from J, the junction kept 10 bases outside the gene matches. Germline values: CDR1 MNHEY, CDR2 SMNVEV (reference sequence). The CDR3 nucleotides are TGTGCCAGCAGTTTATCACCCTGGACAGGGGATCGAGAAAAACTGTTTTTT. Protein product: CASSLSPWTGDREKLFF.

J is TRBJ2-1 and V is TRBV29-1, with a possible D match to TRBD1 (6 bases). The V and J ends lost 6 bases and 2 bases respectively, with 32 bases between them. The CDR3 covers 20 residues. In germline, CDR1 is SQVTM, CDR2 ANQGSEA. The CDR3 loop reads CSVRKRPGSGSRGPYNEQFF. CDR3 nucleotide sequence: TGCAGCGTCCGCAAAAGACCAGGATCCGGGTCCAGGGGTCCCTACAATGAGCAGTTCTTC.

The chain recombines TRBV6-1 with TRBJ2-7, with a weak D call TRBD1 (6 bases). CDR1 MNHNS and CDR2 SASEGT come from the germline V gene. Trimming left V 2 bases short and J 7 bases short, with 12 bases between. The CDR3 extends over 13 amino acids. CDR3 sequence reads: CASSERQGYEQYF. For the CDR3, the DNA is TGTGCCAGCAGTGAACGGCAGGGGTATGAGCAGTACTTC.

A single count supports this clone. The rearrangement uses TRBV7-2 and TRBJ2-3; perhaps TRBD2 as D (5 bases). The CDR3 is 17 residues long. Germline V gene data show CDR1 as SGHTA and CDR2 as FQGNSA. V lost 0 bases to trimming and J lost 0 bases, with 13 bases between them. This chain's CDR3 is CASSLASAGLSTDTQYF. CDR3 coding DNA: TGTGCCAGCAGCTTAGCGTCGGCGGGTCTGAGCACAGATACGCAGTATTTT.